The entry below describes one T cell receptor beta chain. This entry is derived from a study of cytomegalovirus exposure and HLA in healthy donors. 13 Jbeta primers and 60 Vbeta primers were used for the PCR. TCRdb's table, derived via immunoSEQ multiplex PCR, lists solely in-frame clones and lacks some. The profile covers some 140,000 clones, with over 65% appearing a single time and 1.2% taken by the ten largest. V shed 5 bases and J 8 bases; nucleotides not matched to a gene: 12. Looked up from germline, CDR1 is MDHEN and CDR2 is SYDVKM. The CDR3 length is 14 residues. The chain uses TRBV28 and TRBJ2-7; 7 bases fit TRBD1. The clonotype was recovered from a man in his fifties or sixties in good health and CMV-seronegative. The sequenced material came from PBMCs. The CDR3 bases are TGTGCCAGCAGTCAACCCGGGACAGCCGAGAAGCAGTACTTC. Protein: CASSQPGTAEKQYF.